This is a list of T cell receptor beta chains from one sample in a study of shared clonotypes between healthy human individuals. Profiled with immunoSEQ multiplex PCR; TCRdb holds only in-frame clones, not every one. The sample holds about 2.3 million clones, 85% to 95% seen once. Sequenced sample: naive CD4+ T cells from PBMCs. The receptors shown here come from a man between 18 and 35 years old in good health. Some clones in this sample may be carry-over from other donors' samples. Both conserved end residues are part of each CDR3. The D gene is left open where the match is weak. The listing skips clone size in some rows; elsewhere it reads once, few, many or a size class.

J,V,D,size,CDR3,DNA
TRBJ1-2,TRBV5-1,TRBD1,.,CASSLDRGLGGYTF,TGCGCCAGCAGCTTGGACAGGGGTTTGGGTGGCTACACCTTC
TRBJ2-7,TRBV13,TRBD1,.,CASSYDRVSYEQYF,TGTGCCAGCAGCTATGACAGGGTCTCATACGAGCAGTACTTC
TRBJ2-7,TRBV28,.,.,CASSGPRGISYEQYF,TGTGCCAGCAGTGGCCCCAGGGGAATCTCCTACGAGCAGTACTTC
TRBJ2-7,TRBV20-1,.,.,CSASAGRGVYF,TGCAGTGCCAGTGCGGGCAGGGGCGTGTACTTC
TRBJ1-1,TRBV6-5,.,.,CASRTDSYTEAFF,TGTGCCAGCAGGACGGACTCCTACACTGAAGCTTTCTTT
TRBJ2-2,TRBV5-1,.,once,CASSLTLGNTGELFF,TGCGCCAGCAGCTTGACGCTGGGGAACACCGGGGAGCTGTTTTTT
TRBJ2-3,TRBV6-5,.,.,CASSYFSTRDTQYF,TGTGCCAGCAGTTACTTCTCCACCCGTGATACGCAGTATTTT
TRBJ2-5,TRBV5-1,.,.,CASSLGAGGEREETQYF,TGCGCCAGCAGCTTAGGGGCTGGGGGTGAGAGGGAAGAGACCCAGTACTTC
TRBJ2-2,TRBV5-4,.,once,CASRLLFGPGELFF,TGTGCCAGCAGGCTTCTTTTCGGGCCCGGGGAGCTGTTTTTT
TRBJ1-1,TRBV5-1,TRBD1,.,CASSRPDRDNTEAFF,TGCGCCAGCAGCCGACCGGACAGGGACAACACTGAAGCTTTCTTT
TRBJ2-2,TRBV7-2,.,.,CASSLVGSAGELFF,TGTGCCAGCAGCTTAGTCGGGTCGGCCGGGGAGCTGTTTTTT
TRBJ2-3,TRBV27,.,.,CASSLFGWGTDTQYF,TGTGCCAGCAGTTTATTCGGCTGGGGCACAGATACGCAGTATTTT
TRBJ2-3,TRBV6-5,TRBD2,once,CASSYRRESADTQYF,TGTGCCAGCAGTTATCGGCGGGAGAGCGCAGATACGCAGTATTTT
TRBJ2-5,TRBV9,TRBD2,.,CASSVGLAGGPETQYF,TGTGCCAGCAGCGTGGGTTTGGCGGGAGGGCCTGAGACCCAGTACTTC
TRBJ2-7,TRBV28,.,few,CASSLTGIYEQYF,TGTGCCAGCAGTTTAACAGGGATCTACGAGCAGTACTTC
TRBJ2-2,TRBV6-5,TRBD2,.,CASSAAGGRFRELFF,TGTGCCAGCAGTGCCGCGGGCGGGAGGTTTAGGGAGCTGTTTTTT